Sequencing of this TCR beta chain was carried out in a study of identical twins. Germline values: CDR1 DFQATT, CDR2 SNEGSKA (reference sequence). Germline trimming cut 1 base from V and 13 bases from J; bases unmatched to any gene: 8. This CDR3 has 14 residues. Template switching created a universal primer site, and the cDNA included unique molecular identifiers. A single record per CDR3 protein comes from TCRdb applying MiXCR to the 5' RACE reads. The top ten clones hold approximately 0.94% of a sample with 700,000 or so distinct CDR3 sequences, over 8.5% of them seen once. This clonotype came up a few times. This sample was also put to use in a study of yellow fever vaccine responses in identical twins. As reported in that work: Twins reportedly appeared to share part of their vaccine T cell response while keeping part individual.

This TCR was recovered from a woman aged 18-29 years in good health. The V call is TRBV20-1, the J call TRBJ2-1, with 12 bases fitting TRBD2. What was sequenced was PBMCs. DNA of the CDR3: TGCAGTGCTAGAGTCGCTAGCGGGGGGGTTCAACAGTTCTTC. It yields the protein CSARVASGGVQQFF.